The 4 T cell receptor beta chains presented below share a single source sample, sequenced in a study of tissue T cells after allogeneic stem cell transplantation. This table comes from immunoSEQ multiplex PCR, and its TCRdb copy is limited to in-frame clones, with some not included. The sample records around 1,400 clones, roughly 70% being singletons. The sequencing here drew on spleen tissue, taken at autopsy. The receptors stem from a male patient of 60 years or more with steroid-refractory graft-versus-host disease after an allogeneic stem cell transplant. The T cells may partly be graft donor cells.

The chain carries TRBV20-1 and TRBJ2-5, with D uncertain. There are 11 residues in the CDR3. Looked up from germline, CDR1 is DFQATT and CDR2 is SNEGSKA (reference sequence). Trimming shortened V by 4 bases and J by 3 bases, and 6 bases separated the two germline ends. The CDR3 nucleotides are TGCAGTGCTAAAGAGAAAGAGACCCAGTACTTC. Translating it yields CSAKEKETQYF.

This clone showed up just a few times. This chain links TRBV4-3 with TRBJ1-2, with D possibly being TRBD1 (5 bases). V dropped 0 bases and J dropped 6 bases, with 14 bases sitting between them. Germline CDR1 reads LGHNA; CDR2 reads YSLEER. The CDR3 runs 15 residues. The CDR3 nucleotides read TGCGCCAGCAGCCAAGAGGAAGGCAGGGTGGATGGCTACACCTTC. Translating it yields CASSQEEGRVDGYTF.

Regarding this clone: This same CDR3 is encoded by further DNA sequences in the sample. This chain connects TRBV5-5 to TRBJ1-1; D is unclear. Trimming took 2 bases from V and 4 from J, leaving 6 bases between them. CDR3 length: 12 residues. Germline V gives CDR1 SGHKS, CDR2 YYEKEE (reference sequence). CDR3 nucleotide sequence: TGTGCCAGCAGCTTCCAAGGCACTGAAGCTTTCTTT. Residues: CASSFQGTEAFF.

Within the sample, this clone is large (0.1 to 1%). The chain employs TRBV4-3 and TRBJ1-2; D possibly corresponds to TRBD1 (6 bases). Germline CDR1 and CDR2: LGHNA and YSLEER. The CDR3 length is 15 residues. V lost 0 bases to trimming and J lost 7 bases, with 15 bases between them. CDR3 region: CASSQDGGPLGGYTF. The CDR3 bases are TGCGCCAGCAGCCAAGATGGGGGGCCCCTCGGTGGCTACACCTTC.